This T cell receptor beta chain was recovered during a study of blood T cell repertoires in COVID-19. Across the whole study: Both acute and convalescent COVID-19 samples were obtained from the United States, Italy and Spain. T cells, B-cell-depleted T cells, or PBMCs supplied cDNA or gDNA.

V was clipped by 5 bases and J by 4 bases, with 18 bases between them. The CDR3 covers 15 residues. The germline CDR1 and CDR2 sequences are MNHEY and SVGAGI. Seattle's enrolled individuals joined amid active infection and were then monitored longitudinally. Generated by immunoSEQ multiplex PCR, the TCRdb table keeps only in-frame clones and is missing some. The table records more than 300,000 clones, roughly 90% of them present only once. The clonotype was recovered from an older woman with COVID-19, enrolled during active disease. The sequenced sample was peripheral blood. The rearrangement links TRBV6-5 to TRBJ2-7; D perhaps matches TRBD2 (6 bases). CDR3 nucleotides: TGTGCCAGCAGTACAAATCCGGGACTTACTTACGAGCAGTACTTC. This codes for CASSTNPGLTYEQYF.